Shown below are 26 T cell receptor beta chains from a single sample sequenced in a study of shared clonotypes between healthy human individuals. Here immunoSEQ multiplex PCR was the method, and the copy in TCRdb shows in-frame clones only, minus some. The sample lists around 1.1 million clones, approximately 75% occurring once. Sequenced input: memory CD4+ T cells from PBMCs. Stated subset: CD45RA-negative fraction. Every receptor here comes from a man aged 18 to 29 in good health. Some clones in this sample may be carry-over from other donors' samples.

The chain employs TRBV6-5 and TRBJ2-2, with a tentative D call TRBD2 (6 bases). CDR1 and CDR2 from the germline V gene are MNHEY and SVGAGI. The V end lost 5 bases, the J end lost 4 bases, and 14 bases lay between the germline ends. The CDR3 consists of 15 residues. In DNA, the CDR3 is TGTGCCAGCAGTCAAGGAGGGCCGAGCACCGGGGAGCTGTTTTTT. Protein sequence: CASSQGGPSTGELFF.

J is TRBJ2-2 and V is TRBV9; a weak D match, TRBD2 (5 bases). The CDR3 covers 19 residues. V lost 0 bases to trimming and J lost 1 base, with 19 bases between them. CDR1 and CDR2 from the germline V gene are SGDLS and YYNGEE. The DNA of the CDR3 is TGTGCCAGCAGCGTAGAAGGGTCGACACGGCGGGTGAACACCGGGGAGCTGTTTTTT. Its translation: CASSVEGSTRRVNTGELFF.

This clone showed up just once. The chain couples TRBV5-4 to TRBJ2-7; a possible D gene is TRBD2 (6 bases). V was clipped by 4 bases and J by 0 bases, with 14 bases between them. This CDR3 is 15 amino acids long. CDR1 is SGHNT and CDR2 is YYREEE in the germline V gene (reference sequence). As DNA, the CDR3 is TGTGCCAGCAGCCCCGGAGGGGTCCTCTCCTACGAGCAGTACTTC. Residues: CASSPGGVLSYEQYF.

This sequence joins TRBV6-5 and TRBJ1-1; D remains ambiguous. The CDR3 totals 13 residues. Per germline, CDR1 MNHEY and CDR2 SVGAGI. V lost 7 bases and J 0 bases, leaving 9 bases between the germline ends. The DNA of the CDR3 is TGTGCCAGCACCAACGGGGTGAACACTGAAGCTTTCTTT. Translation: CASTNGVNTEAFF.

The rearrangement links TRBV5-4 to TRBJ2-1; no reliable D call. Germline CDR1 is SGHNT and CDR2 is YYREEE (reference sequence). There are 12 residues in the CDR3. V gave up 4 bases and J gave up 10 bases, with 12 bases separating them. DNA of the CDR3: TGTGCCAGCAGCCAAATCCTTGGGGAGCAGTTCTTC. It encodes CASSQILGEQFF.

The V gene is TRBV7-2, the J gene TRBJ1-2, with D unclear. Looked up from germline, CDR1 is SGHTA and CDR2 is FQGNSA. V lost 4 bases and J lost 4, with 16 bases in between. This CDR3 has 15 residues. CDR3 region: CASSSRAVRSYGYTF. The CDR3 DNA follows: TGTGCCAGCAGCTCCCGGGCAGTAAGGAGCTATGGCTACACCTTC.

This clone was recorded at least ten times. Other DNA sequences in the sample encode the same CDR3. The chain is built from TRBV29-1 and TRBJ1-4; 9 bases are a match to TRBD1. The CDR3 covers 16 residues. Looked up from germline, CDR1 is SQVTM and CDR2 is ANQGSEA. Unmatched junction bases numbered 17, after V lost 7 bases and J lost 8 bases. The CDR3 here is CSGPLRRDREDEKLFF. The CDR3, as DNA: TGCAGCGGTCCTCTCCGCCGGGACAGGGAGGACGAAAAACTGTTTTTT.

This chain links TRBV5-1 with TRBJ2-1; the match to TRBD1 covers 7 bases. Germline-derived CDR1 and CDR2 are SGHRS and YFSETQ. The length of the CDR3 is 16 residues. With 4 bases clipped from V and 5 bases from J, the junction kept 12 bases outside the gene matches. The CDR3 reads CASSGTPGGRHNEQFF. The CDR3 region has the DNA TGCGCCAGCAGCGGGACACCAGGGGGTCGGCACAATGAGCAGTTCTTC.

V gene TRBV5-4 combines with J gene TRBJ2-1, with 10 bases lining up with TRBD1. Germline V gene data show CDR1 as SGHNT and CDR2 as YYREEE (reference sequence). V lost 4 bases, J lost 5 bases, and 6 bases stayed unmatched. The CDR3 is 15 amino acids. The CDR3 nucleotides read TGTGCCAGCAGCCCGACAGGGGGCCTGGACAATGAGCAGTTCTTC. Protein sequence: CASSPTGGLDNEQFF.

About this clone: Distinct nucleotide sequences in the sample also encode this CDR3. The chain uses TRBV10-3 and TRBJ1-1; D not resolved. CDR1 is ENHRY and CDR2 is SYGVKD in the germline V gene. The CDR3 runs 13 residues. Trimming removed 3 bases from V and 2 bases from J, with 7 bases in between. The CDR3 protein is CAISEGLNTEAFF. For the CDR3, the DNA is TGTGCCATCAGTGAAGGGTTAAACACTGAAGCTTTCTTT.

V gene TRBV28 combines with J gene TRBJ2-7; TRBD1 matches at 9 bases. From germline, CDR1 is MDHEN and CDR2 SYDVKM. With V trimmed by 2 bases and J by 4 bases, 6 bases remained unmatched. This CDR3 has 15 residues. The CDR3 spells CASSLAGQGGYEQYF. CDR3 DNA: TGTGCCAGCAGTTTAGCGGGACAGGGAGGGTACGAGCAGTACTTC. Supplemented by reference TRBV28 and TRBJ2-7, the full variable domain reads DVKVTQSSRYLVKRTGEKVFLECVQDMDHENMFWYRQDPGLGLRLIYFSYDVKMKEKGDIPEGYSVSREKKERFSLILESASTNQTSMYLCASSLAGQGGYEQYFGPGTRLTVT.

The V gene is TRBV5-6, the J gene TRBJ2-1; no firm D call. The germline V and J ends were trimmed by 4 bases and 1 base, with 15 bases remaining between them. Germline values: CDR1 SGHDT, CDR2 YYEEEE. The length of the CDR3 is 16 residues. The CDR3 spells CASSDLRLRSYNEQFF. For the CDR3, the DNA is TGTGCCAGCAGCGACCTAAGACTGAGGTCCTACAATGAGCAGTTCTTC.

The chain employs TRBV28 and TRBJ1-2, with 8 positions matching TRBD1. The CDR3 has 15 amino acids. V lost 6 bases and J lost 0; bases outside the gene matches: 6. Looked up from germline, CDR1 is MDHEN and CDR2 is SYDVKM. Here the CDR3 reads CASRGQGHPNYGYTF. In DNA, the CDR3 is TGTGCCAGCAGAGGACAGGGTCATCCTAACTATGGCTACACCTTC.

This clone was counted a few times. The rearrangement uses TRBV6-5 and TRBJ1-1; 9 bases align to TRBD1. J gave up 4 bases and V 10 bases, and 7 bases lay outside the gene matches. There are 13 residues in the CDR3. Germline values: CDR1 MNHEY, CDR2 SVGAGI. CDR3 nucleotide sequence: TGTGCCACCTTCCGGGACAGGGCCACTGAAGCTTTCTTT. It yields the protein CATFRDRATEAFF.

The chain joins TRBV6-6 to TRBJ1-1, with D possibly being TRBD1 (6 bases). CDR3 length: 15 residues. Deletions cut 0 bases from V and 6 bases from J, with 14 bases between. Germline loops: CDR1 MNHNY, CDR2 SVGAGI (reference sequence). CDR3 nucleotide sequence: TGTGCCAGCAGTTACTCAAGGGGGGGGAGTGCTGAAGCTTTCTTT. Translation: CASSYSRGGSAEAFF.

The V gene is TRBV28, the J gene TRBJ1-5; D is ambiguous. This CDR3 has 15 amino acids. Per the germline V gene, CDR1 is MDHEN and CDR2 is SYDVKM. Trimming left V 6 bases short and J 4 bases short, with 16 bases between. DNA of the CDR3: TGTGCCAGCAGCCCCGGAGGCAGAGCTAATCAGCCCCAGCATTTT. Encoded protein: CASSPGGRANQPQHF.

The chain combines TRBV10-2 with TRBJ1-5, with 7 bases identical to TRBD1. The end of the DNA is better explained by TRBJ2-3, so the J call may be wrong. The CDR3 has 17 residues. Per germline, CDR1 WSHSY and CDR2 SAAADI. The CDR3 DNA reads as TGCGCCAGCAGTGCCGGCTCCAGGGGGAATAGCAATCAACCCCAGTATTTT. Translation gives CASSAGSRGNSNQPQYF.

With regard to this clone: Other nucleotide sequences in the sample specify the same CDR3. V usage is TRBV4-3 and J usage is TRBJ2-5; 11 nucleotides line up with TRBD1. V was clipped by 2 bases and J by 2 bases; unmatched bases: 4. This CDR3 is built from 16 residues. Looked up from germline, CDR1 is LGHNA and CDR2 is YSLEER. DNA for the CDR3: TGCGCCAGCAGCCAACTCCGGGACAGGGGGCAAGAGACCCAGTACTTC. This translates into CASSQLRDRGQETQYF.

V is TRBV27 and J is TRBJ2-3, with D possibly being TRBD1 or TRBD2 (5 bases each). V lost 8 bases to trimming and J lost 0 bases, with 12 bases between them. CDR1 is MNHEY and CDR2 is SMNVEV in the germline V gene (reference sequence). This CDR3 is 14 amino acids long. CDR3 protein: CASGGASSTDTQYF. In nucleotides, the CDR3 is TGTGCCAGCGGGGGTGCTTCTAGCACAGATACGCAGTATTTT.

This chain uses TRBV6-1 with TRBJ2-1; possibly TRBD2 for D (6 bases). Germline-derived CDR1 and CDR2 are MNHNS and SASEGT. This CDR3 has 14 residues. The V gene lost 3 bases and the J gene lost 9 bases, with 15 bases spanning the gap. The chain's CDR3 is CASSEGLGRGEQFF. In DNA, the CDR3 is TGTGCCAGCAGTGAGGGACTCGGGAGAGGTGAGCAGTTCTTC.

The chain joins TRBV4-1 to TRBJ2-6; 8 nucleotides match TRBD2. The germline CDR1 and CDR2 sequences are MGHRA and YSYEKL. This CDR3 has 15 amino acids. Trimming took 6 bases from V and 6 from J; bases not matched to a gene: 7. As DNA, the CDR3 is TGCGCCAGCAGTGGCGGACTAGCTGAGGCCAACGTCCTGACTTTC. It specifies CASSGGLAEANVLTF.

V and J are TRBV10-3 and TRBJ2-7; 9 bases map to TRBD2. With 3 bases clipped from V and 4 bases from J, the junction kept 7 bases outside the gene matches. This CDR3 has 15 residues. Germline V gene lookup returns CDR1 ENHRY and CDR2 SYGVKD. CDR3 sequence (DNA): TGTGCCATCAGTGAAGCCCTAGCGGGACAATACGAGCAGTACTTC. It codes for CAISEALAGQYEQYF.

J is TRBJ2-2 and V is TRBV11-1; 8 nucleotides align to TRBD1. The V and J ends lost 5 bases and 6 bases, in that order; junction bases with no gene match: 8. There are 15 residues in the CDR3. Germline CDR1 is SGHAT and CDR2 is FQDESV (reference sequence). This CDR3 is CASSVRTGIPGELFF. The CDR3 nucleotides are TGTGCCAGCAGCGTTAGGACAGGGATCCCCGGGGAGCTGTTTTTT.

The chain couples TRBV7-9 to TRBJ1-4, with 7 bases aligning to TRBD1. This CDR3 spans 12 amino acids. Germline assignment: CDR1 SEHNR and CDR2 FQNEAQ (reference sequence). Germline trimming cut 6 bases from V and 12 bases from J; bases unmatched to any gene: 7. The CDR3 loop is CASSQDRVQLFF. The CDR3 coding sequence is TGTGCCAGCAGTCAAGACAGGGTACAACTGTTTTTT.

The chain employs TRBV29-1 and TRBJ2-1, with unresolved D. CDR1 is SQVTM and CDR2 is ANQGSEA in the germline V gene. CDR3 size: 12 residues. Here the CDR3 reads CSIWGSANEQFF. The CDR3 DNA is TGCAGTATTTGGGGTTCTGCCAATGAGCAGTTCTTC.

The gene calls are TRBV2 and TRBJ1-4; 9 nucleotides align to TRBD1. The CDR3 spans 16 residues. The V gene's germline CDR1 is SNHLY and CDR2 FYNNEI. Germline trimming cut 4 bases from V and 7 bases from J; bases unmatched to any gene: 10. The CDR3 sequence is CASSARQGDAGEKLFF. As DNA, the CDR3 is TGTGCCAGCAGTGCCAGACAGGGGGATGCCGGTGAAAAACTGTTTTTT. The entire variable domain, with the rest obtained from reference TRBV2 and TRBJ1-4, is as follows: EPEVTQTPSHQVTQMGQEVILRCVPISNHLYFYWYRQILGQKVEFLVSFYNNEISEKSEIFDDQFSVERPDGSNFTLKIRSTKLEDSAMYFCASSARQGDAGEKLFFGSGTQLSVL.